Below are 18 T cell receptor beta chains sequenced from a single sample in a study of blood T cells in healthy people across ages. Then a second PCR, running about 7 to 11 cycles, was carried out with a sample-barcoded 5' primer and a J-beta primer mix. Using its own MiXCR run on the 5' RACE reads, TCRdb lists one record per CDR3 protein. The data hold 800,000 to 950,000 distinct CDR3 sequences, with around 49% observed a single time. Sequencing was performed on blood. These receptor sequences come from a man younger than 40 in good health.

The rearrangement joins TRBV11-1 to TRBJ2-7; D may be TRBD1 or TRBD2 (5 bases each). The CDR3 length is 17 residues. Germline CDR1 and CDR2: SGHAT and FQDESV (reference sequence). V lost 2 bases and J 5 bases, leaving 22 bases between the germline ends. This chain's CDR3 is CASSLIGGPSIIDEQYF. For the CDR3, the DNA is TGTGCCAGCAGCTTAATTGGGGGACCGAGTATTATAGACGAGCAGTACTTC. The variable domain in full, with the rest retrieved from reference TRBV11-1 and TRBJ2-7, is EAEVAQSPRYKITEKSQAVAFWCDPISGHATLYWYRQILGQGPELLVQFQDESVVDDSQLPKDRFSAERLKGVDSTLKIQPAELGDSAMYLCASSLIGGPSIIDEQYFGPGTRLTVT.

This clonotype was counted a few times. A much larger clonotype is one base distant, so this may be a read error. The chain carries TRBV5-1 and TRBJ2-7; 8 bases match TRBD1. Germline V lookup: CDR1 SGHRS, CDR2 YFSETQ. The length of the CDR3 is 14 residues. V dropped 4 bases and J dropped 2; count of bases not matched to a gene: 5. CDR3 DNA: TGCGCCAGCAGCGCGAGACAGGGGACCTACGAGCAGTACTTC. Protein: CASSARQGTYEQYF.

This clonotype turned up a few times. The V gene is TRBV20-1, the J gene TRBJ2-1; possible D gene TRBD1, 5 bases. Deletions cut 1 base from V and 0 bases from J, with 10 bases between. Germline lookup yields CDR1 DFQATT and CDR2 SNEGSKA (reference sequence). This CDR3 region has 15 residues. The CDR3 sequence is CSARVDRTSYNEQFF. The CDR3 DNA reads TGCAGTGCTAGAGTAGACAGAACCTCCTACAATGAGCAGTTCTTC.

CDR3 sequence reads: CASRSGTGVGQPQHF. The CDR3 nucleotides read TGTGCCAGCAGATCCGGGACAGGGGTTGGGCAGCCCCAGCATTTT. The V call is TRBV6-1, the J call TRBJ1-5; 10 bases are a match to TRBD1. The CDR3 is 15 amino acids. V lost 6 bases and J lost 7; bases outside the gene matches: 9. Germline CDR1 MNHNS, CDR2 SASEGT.

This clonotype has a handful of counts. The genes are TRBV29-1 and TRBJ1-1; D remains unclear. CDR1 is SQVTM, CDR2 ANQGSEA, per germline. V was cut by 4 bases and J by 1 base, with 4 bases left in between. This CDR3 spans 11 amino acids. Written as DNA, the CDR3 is TGCAGCGTTGCCGCGAACACTGAAGCTTTCTTT. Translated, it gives CSVAANTEAFF. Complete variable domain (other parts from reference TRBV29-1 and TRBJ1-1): SAVISQKPSRDICQRGTSLTIQCQVDSQVTMMFWYRQQPGQSLTLIATANQGSEATYESGFVIDKFPISRPNLTFSTLTVSNMSPEDSSIYLCSVAANTEAFFGQGTRLTVV.

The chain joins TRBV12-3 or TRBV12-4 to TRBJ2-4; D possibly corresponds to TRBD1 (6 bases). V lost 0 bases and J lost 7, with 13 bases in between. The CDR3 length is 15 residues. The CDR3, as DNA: TGTGCCAGCAGTTTAGCCCAGGGGAGTTGGAACATTCAGTACTTC. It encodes CASSLAQGSWNIQYF.

The CDR3 reads CASSNVGDGADTQYF. For the CDR3, the DNA is TGTGCCAGCTCAAATGTGGGCGACGGGGCTGATACGCAGTATTTT. The chain links TRBV18 to TRBJ2-3; D tentatively reads TRBD1 or TRBD2 (5 bases each). This CDR3 has 15 residues. Per germline, CDR1 KGHSH and CDR2 LQKENI. Trimming took off 5 bases at V and 6 bases at J, with 18 bases between the two ends.

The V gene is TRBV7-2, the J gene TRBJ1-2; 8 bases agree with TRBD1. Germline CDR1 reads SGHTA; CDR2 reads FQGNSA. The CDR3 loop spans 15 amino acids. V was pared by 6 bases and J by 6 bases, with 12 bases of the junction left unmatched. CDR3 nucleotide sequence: TGTGCCAGCAGTACTGCGGGGCAGGGGGCGCATGGCTACACCTTC. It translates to CASSTAGQGAHGYTF.

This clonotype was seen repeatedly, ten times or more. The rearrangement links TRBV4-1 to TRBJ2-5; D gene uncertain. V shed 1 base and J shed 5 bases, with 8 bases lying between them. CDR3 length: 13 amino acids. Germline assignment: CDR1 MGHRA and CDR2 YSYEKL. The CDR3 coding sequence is TGCGCCAGCAGCCAAGCCGCCCTCGAGACCCAGTACTTC. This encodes CASSQAALETQYF.

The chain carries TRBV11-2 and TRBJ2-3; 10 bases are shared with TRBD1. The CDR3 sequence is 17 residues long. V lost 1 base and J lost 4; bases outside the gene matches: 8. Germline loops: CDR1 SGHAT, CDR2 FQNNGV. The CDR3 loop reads CASSLAGGQGTSDTQYF. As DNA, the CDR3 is TGTGCCAGCAGCTTAGCGGGGGGACAGGGGACCTCAGATACGCAGTATTTT.

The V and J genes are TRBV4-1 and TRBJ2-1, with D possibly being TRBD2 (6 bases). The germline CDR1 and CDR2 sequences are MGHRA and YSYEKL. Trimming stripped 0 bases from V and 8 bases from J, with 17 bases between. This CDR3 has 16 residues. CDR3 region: CASSQDSRGRRDEQFF. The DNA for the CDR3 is TGCGCCAGCAGCCAAGATAGTCGGGGCCGGAGGGATGAGCAGTTCTTC.

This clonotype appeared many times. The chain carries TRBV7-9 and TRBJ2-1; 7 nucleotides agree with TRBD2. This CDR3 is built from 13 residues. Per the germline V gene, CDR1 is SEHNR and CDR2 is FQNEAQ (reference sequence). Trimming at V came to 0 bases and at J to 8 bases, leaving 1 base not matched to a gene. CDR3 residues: CASSLAGGDEQFF. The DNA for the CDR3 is TGTGCCAGCAGCTTAGCGGGGGGGGATGAGCAGTTCTTC.

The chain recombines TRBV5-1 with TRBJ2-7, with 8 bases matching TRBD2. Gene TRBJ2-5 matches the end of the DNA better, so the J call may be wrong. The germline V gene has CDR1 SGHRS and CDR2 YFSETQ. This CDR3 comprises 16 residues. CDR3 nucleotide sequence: TGCGCCAGCAGCACCGGACTGGCGGGGGGTAAAGAGACCCAGTACTTC. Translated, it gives CASSTGLAGGKETQYF.

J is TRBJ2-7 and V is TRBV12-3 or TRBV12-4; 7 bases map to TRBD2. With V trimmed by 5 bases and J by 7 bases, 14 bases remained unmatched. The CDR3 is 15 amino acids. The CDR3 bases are TGTGCCAGCAGTCCGCCGGGACTAACCTACAATGAGCAGTACTTC. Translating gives CASSPPGLTYNEQYF.

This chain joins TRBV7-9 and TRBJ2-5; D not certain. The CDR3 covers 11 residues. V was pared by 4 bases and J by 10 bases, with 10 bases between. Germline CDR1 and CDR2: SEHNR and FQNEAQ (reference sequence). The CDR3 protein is CASSSGSVQYF. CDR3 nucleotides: TGTGCCAGCAGCTCAGGATCGGTCCAGTACTTC.

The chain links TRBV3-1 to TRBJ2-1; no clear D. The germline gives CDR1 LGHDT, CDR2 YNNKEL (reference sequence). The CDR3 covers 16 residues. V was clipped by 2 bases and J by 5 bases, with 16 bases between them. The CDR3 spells CASSQLGVTSHNEQFF. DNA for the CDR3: TGTGCCAGCAGCCAACTTGGGGTGACCAGCCACAATGAGCAGTTCTTC.

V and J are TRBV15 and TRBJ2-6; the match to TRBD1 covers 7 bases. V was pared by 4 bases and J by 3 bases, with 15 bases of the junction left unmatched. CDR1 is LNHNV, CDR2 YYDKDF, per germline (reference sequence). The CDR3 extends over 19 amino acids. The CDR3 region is CATSTKPGGVLHGANVLTF. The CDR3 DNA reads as TGTGCCACCAGCACAAAACCAGGGGGAGTCTTGCATGGGGCCAACGTCCTGACTTTC.

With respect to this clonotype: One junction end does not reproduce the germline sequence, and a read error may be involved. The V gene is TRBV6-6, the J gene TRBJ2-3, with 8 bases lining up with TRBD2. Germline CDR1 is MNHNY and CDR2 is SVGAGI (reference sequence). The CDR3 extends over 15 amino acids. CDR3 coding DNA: TGTGCCAGCAGTTACAGGGGACTAGTTACAGATATGCAGTATTTT. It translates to CASSYRGLVTDMQYF.